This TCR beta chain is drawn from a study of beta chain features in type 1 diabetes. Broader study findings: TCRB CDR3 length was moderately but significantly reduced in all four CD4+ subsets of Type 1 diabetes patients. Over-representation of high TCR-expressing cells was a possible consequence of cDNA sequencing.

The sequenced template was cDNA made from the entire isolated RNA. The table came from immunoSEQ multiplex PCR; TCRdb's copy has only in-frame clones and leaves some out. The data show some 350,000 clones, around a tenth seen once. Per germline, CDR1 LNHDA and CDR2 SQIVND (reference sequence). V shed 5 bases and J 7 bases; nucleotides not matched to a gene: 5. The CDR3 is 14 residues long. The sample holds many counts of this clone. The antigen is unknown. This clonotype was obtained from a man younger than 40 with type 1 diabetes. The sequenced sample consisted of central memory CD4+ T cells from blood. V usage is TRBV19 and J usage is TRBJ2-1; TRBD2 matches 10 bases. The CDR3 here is CASSLAGVGNEQFF. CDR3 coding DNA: TGTGCCAGTAGTCTAGCGGGAGTGGGAAATGAGCAGTTCTTC.